This T cell receptor beta chain was captured in a study of blood T cell repertoires in COVID-19. Using immunoSEQ multiplex PCR, the repertoire was profiled, and TCRdb retains in-frame clones only, with some absent. The data contain 200,000 to 250,000 clones, about 80% of them singletons. The sequenced sample consisted of PBMCs or T cells enriched from blood (not recorded which). The receptor's source is a man aged 60 to 69 who had recovered from COVID-19.

The CDR3 protein is CASSQVSYEQYF. The DNA of the CDR3 is TGTGCCAGCAGCCAAGTATCCTACGAGCAGTACTTC. This rearrangement joins TRBV3-1 (or the pseudogene TRBV3-2) to TRBJ2-7; no firm D call. Germline-derived CDR1 and CDR2 are LGHDT and YNNKEL (reference sequence). Trimming pared 1 base from V and 1 base from J, leaving 2 bases between. This CDR3 is 12 amino acids long.